Below, one T cell receptor (beta chain) is given with its context. Trimming cost V 1 base and J 5 bases, with 15 bases left between them. The germline gives CDR1 LGHDT, CDR2 YNNKEL (reference sequence). This CDR3 is 17 amino acids long. The TCR beta repertoire was assessed by survey-level immunoSEQ sequencing. Sequenced by immunoSEQ multiplex PCR; TCRdb stores in-frame clones only, minus some. The sample contains about 68,000 clones, 93% of which appear only once. This receptor was obtained from a man aged 35-49 years with rheumatoid arthritis. The sequencing input was PBMCs. The J gene is TRBJ1-6, the V gene TRBV3-1 (or the pseudogene TRBV3-2), with D possibly TRBD1 on 6 matching bases. The CDR3 reads CASSQVGGGANNSPLHF. The CDR3 bases are TGTGCCAGCAGCCAAGTAGGAGGGGGAGCGAATAATTCACCCCTCCACTTT.